This T cell receptor beta chain appears in the sequencing data of a study of blood T cell repertoires in COVID-19 (dated by TCRdb to about 2020). Broadly, across the study: Collaborator samples came from the United States, Italy and Spain and covered acute and convalescent phases of COVID-19. The sample metadata nearly always contained a de-identified subject ID, COVID-19 status, age in years and sex. Subjects who had been exposed to COVID-19, were actively infected with it, or had recovered from it provided the deeply sampled blood TCRbeta repertoires that made up the dataset. The material from the prospective study consisted of cDNA or gDNA derived from T cells, B-cell-depleted T cells, or PBMCs. The repertoires were made available in a free public database intended to serve as a resource for research on the immune response to SARS-CoV-2. HLA class I and class II types, where available, came from metadata supplied by the sample provider rather than from assay-based typing. Samples were obtained from the ongoing ImmuneRACE study (first 160 participants) and from over a thousand subjects provided by 6 global collaborators.

TCRbeta CDR3 regions were amplified from genomic DNA using the immunoSEQ Assay, a bias-controlled multiplex PCR. Under the source paper's analysis protocol: Within the assay, amplification of reference gene primers was used to estimate how many nucleated cells each sample contained. Sequence reads were collapsed and filtered to measure the absolute abundance of every unique TCRbeta CDR3 rearrangement. For each sample, productive Simpson clonality was calculated as the square root of Simpson's diversity index across productive rearrangements. Here the immuneACCESS table is served through TCRdb, limited to in-frame sequences with V and J called. Missing clones are a known gap in these copies; in checked studies unresolved V genes cover under half, and the rest lacks a known reason. V and J calls and clone size come straight from that table; D and trimming were deduced from the DNA. Recorded for this sample are 350,000 or so clones; 80% to 90% of them occurred a single time. 4% to 5% of the sample is taken by the ten largest.

The paper as a whole reports these results and caveats: How much clinical and demographic metadata was included differed by source and by participant, and the metadata was provided uncurated.

Participants in the prospective study were enrolled through a virtual design, were aged about 18 to 100 years, and lived in approximately 25 United States geographic areas. To assign participants to cohorts, the prospective study relied on clinical history that participants themselves reported in a screening survey and a study questionnaire. Mobile phlebotomists in the prospective study collected whole blood, serum and a nasopharyngeal or oropharyngeal swab from every participant. Participants in the prospective study had the option to provide additional blood draws and questionnaires over a roughly 2-month period. Blood samples from the prospective study were shipped frozen or at room temperature prior to DNA extraction. The CDR3 numbers 15 residues from cysteine through phenylalanine. Of all the DNA, just the CDR3 is kept, 45 bases in frame from base 1. Cut back by 4 bases and 5 bases, the V and J ends lie 18 bases apart. Based on the germline V gene, the CDR1 and CDR2 sequences are SGHRS and YFSETQ.

With regard to this clone: Its recognized antigen is unknown. Nothing much larger sits one base from this clone, and base qualities are not available.

This sequence uses TRBV5-1 and TRBJ2-5; perhaps TRBD2 is the D gene, with 7 bases matching. The sequence was obtained from a woman between 40 and 50 years old with acute COVID-19. Material for sequencing was PBMCs or T cells enriched from blood (not recorded which). The DNA is as follows: TGCGCCAGCAGCCCAGGGAGGGGGGGTACGGAGACCCAGTACTTC. Its translation reads: CASSPGRGGTETQYF.